A selection of T cell receptor beta chains follows, all from one sample in a study of blood T cells in healthy people across ages. TCRdb independently ran MiXCR on the 5' RACE reads; one entry per CDR3 protein. The table records roughly 500,000 distinct CDR3 sequences, about 24% of them present only once. The same data also went into a second study, on T cells of mothers and their children.

Source material: blood. The receptors here all came from a boy younger than 18 in good health. Each CDR3 is given with its conserved first and last residue. A D gene is named only where the DNA matches it firmly. Only some rows state a clone size, as once, few, many or a class for expanded clones.

v_call,j_call,d_call,clone_size,cdr3_aa,cdr3_nt
TRBV18,TRBJ2-3,.,few,CASSLPGIDSLGDTQYF,TGTGCCAGCTCACTCCCAGGGATCGACAGCTTAGGAGATACGCAGTATTTT
TRBV19,TRBJ1-4,.,.,CASSIGGNEKLFF,TGTGCCAGTAGTATCGGCGGGAATGAAAAACTGTTTTTT
TRBV4-2,TRBJ1-2,.,.,CASSPRGLSYGYTF,TGTGCCAGCAGCCCCCGGGGACTGAGCTATGGCTACACCTTC
TRBV6-1,TRBJ2-7,.,.,CASRGALGIPYEQYF,TGTGCCAGCAGGGGAGCACTGGGGATTCCCTACGAGCAGTACTTC
TRBV7-9,TRBJ2-3,TRBD2,.,CASSGRDYENTDTQYF,TGTGCCAGCAGCGGACGGGACTACGAAAACACAGATACGCAGTATTTT
TRBV5-1,TRBJ2-7,.,.,CASSLESSRGLYEQYF,TGCGCCAGCAGCTTGGAAAGTAGCAGGGGCCTCTACGAGCAGTACTTC
TRBV4-1,TRBJ1-1,.,few,CASSAVGSVMAFF,TGCGCCAGCAGCGCGGTCGGCAGCGTGATGGCTTTCTTT
TRBV5-1,TRBJ2-3,.,.,CASSIMSRKGDTQYF,TGCGCCAGCAGCATAATGTCCCGGAAGGGGGATACGCAGTATTTT
TRBV7-2,TRBJ1-2,.,many,CASSHSQNYGYTF,TGTGCCAGCAGCCATTCACAAAACTATGGCTACACCTTC
TRBV7-2,TRBJ2-1,TRBD1,many,CASSWDSLYNEQFF,TGTGCCAGCAGTTGGGACAGTCTCTACAATGAGCAGTTCTTC
TRBV20-1,TRBJ2-4,.,few,CSADQGFDIQYF,TGCAGTGCTGACCAGGGTTTTGACATTCAGTACTTC
TRBV18,TRBJ2-3,.,.,CASSPPSWGRPSTDTQYF,TGTGCCAGCTCACCACCGTCATGGGGACGACCTAGCACAGATACGCAGTATTTT
TRBV28,TRBJ2-7,.,.,CASSLWGFLGPLGEQYF,TGTGCCAGCAGTTTATGGGGATTCCTTGGCCCGTTGGGCGAGCAGTACTTC
TRBV4-3,TRBJ2-3,.,.,CASSSRTSPGTDTQYF,TGCGCCAGCAGCTCCCGTACTAGCCCTGGCACAGATACGCAGTATTTT
TRBV7-2,TRBJ2-7,TRBD1,few,CASSSAGTGSYEQYF,TGTGCCAGCAGCAGCGCCGGGACAGGCTCTTACGAGCAGTACTTC
TRBV4-1,TRBJ2-7,TRBD1,.,CASGGQGYEQYF,TGCGCCAGCGGCGGACAGGGCTACGAGCAGTACTTC